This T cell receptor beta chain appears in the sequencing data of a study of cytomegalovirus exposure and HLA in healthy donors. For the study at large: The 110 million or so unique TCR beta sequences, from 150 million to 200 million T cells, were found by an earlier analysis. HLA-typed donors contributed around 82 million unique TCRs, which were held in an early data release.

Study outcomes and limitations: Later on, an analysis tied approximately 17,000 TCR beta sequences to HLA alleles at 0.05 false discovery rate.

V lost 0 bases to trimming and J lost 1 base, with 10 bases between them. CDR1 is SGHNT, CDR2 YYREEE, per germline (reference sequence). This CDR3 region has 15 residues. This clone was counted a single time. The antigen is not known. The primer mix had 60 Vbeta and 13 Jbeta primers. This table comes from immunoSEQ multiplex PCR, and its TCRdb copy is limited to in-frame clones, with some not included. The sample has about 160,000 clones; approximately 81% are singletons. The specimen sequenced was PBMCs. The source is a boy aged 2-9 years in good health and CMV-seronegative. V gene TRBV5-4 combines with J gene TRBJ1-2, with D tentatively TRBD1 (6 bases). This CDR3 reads CASSLVGGVNYGYTF. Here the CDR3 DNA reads TGTGCCAGCAGCTTGGTTGGGGGCGTTAACTATGGCTACACCTTC.